Below, 21 T cell receptor beta chains from the same sample are listed, as sequenced in a study of blood T cell repertoires in COVID-19. Repertoires were generated with immunoSEQ multiplex PCR, while TCRdb's copy carries only in-frame clones and drops some. The sample yields some 260,000 clones, 70% to 90% seen once. Material for sequencing was peripheral blood. The origin of the receptors is a human donor in a cohort sampled during active COVID-19.

The CDR3 DNA reads TGTGCCACCAGTGGCCGGGCAGGGGAGCCCTACGAGCAGTACTTC. Amino acid sequence: CATSGRAGEPYEQYF. The V gene is TRBV24-1, the J gene TRBJ2-7, with D possibly TRBD1 on 6 matching bases. CDR1 and CDR2 from the germline V gene are KGHDR and SFDVKD. The CDR3 totals 15 residues. V dropped 5 bases and J dropped 2 bases, with 15 bases sitting between them.

The chain has TRBV6-5 and TRBJ1-3, with TRBD1 matching 7 bases. Germline-derived CDR1 and CDR2 are MNHEY and SVGAGI. V was clipped by 6 bases and J by 2 bases; unmatched bases: 7. The CDR3 sequence is 15 residues long. The CDR3 DNA follows: TGTGCCAGCAGCAGGGGACAGAGAACTGGAAACACCATATATTTT. Protein product: CASSRGQRTGNTIYF.

The chain has TRBV7-2 and TRBJ2-5; D is perhaps TRBD2 (6 bases). Germline V lookup: CDR1 SGHTA, CDR2 FQGNSA. The CDR3 is made up of 15 amino acids. The germline V and J ends were trimmed by 5 bases and 4 bases, with 17 bases remaining between them. This CDR3 reads CASSPPSRGAETQYF. The CDR3 DNA reads as TGTGCCAGCAGCCCCCCATCGCGGGGAGCAGAGACCCAGTACTTC. The complete variable domain, with remaining parts taken from reference TRBV7-2 and TRBJ2-5, reads GAGVSQSPSNKVTEKGKDVELRCDPISGHTALYWYRQSLGQGLEFLIYFQGNSAPDKSGLPSDRFSAERTGGSVSTLTIQRTQQEDSAVYLCASSPPSRGAETQYFGPGTRLLVL.

The rearrangement links TRBV7-9 to TRBJ1-2, with 7 bases matching TRBD1. CDR3 length equals 15 residues. J gave up 0 bases and V 4 bases, and 5 bases lay outside the gene matches. CDR1 and CDR2 from the germline V gene are SEHNR and FQNEAQ (reference sequence). CDR3 DNA: TGTGCCAGCAGCTGGGGACAGTCTACTAACTATGGCTACACCTTC. Translation gives CASSWGQSTNYGYTF. The full variable domain, its missing parts supplied by reference TRBV7-9 and TRBJ1-2, is DTGVSQNPRHKITKRGQNVTFRCDPISEHNRLYWYRQTLGQGPEFLTYFQNEAQLEKSRLLSDRFSAERPKGSFSTLEIQRTEQGDSAMYLCASSWGQSTNYGYTFGSGTRLTVV.

The rearrangement uses TRBV7-2 and TRBJ2-1, with 11 positions matching TRBD2. J lost 5 bases, V lost 5 bases, and 5 bases had no gene match. The CDR3 runs to 15 residues. The germline V gene encodes CDR1 SGHTA and CDR2 FQGNSA. CDR3: CASSPTSGGNNEQFF. CDR3 DNA: TGTGCCAGCAGCCCCACTAGCGGGGGAAACAATGAGCAGTTCTTC.

This clone was recorded once. The J gene is TRBJ2-2, the V gene TRBV12-5, with D unresolved. This CDR3 region has 15 residues. The V end was cut by 4 bases, the J end by 0 bases, with 9 bases between. Germline assignment: CDR1 LGHNT and CDR2 FRNRAP. This chain's CDR3 is CASGSTPTNTGELFF. The CDR3 DNA is TGTGCTAGTGGTTCGACACCCACGAACACCGGGGAGCTGTTTTTT.

This chain joins TRBV4-1 and TRBJ2-3, with 8 bases fitting TRBD2. The CDR3 is made up of 19 amino acids. With 7 bases clipped from V and 5 bases from J, the junction kept 23 bases outside the gene matches. Germline V gene sequence: CDR1 MGHRA, CDR2 YSYEKL. The CDR3, as DNA: TGCGCCAGCACTTTATCCAGCGGGAGCGCTTTTGGTCCCCTAGATACGCAGTATTTT. Protein sequence: CASTLSSGSAFGPLDTQYF.

This clone was counted once. The gene calls are TRBV27 and TRBJ1-1; 7 bases align to TRBD1. This CDR3 is 15 amino acids long. The ends lost 2 bases at V and 4 bases at J; junction bases unmatched: 7. In germline, CDR1 is MNHEY, CDR2 SMNVEV (reference sequence). Here the CDR3 DNA reads TGTGCCAGCAGTTTAGCTGCGACAGGGACCACTGAAGCTTTCTTT. As protein: CASSLAATGTTEAFF.

In its sample, this clone was seen a few times. V is TRBV9 and J is TRBJ1-3; the D gene is possibly TRBD1 (6 bases). The CDR3 totals 15 residues. V was clipped by 4 bases and J by 1 base, with 12 bases between them. Per the germline V gene, CDR1 is SGDLS and CDR2 is YYNGEE. The CDR3 spells CASSPHQGSGNTIYF. For the CDR3, the DNA is TGTGCCAGCAGCCCTCACCAGGGGTCTGGAAACACCATATATTTT.

The V and J genes are TRBV30 and TRBJ1-1; D may be TRBD1 (6 bases). The ends were cut back, 3 bases at V and 4 bases at J, with 12 bases in the middle. CDR3 length equals 13 residues. Germline V gene data show CDR1 as GTSNPN and CDR2 as SVGIG (reference sequence). CDR3 region: CAWSGTSGTEAFF. As DNA, the CDR3 is TGTGCCTGGAGCGGGACATCCGGCACTGAAGCTTTCTTT.

This chain links TRBV9 with TRBJ2-3; 11 bases are shared with TRBD2. This CDR3 is built from 16 residues. CDR1 is SGDLS and CDR2 is YYNGEE in the germline V gene. V lost 0 bases, J lost 6 bases, and 6 bases stayed unmatched. DNA of the CDR3: TGTGCCAGCAGCGTAGAGTTAGCGGGAGGGACGGATACGCAGTATTTT. Its protein product is CASSVELAGGTDTQYF.

This clone has only a few counts. The chain has TRBV29-1 and TRBJ1-1; unclear D gene. V lost 4 bases and J lost 0, with 3 bases in between. Germline loops: CDR1 SQVTM, CDR2 ANQGSEA. This CDR3 contains 11 residues. The CDR3 DNA follows: TGCAGCGTTGCCTTGAACACTGAAGCTTTCTTT. Protein: CSVALNTEAFF.

The chain combines TRBV19 with TRBJ1-2; 7 bases map to TRBD1. The CDR3 consists of 13 residues. The germline CDR1 and CDR2 sequences are LNHDA and SQIVND (reference sequence). After removal of 7 bases from V and 6 bases from J, the junction contained 8 bases not matched to a gene. The CDR3 protein is CASNLQGKDGYTF. The DNA for the CDR3 is TGTGCCAGTAACTTACAGGGGAAGGATGGCTACACCTTC.

The CDR3 coding sequence is TGTGCCACCAGTGCGTCCGGGACAGGGGCCTACAATGAGCAGTTCTTC. It encodes CATSASGTGAYNEQFF. The gene calls are TRBV15 and TRBJ2-1, with TRBD1 identical over 10 bases. Trimming at V came to 6 bases and at J to 2 bases, leaving 7 bases not matched to a gene. The CDR3 extends over 16 amino acids. CDR1 is LNHNV and CDR2 is YYDKDF in the germline V gene (reference sequence).

The chain joins TRBV19 to TRBJ2-7; possible D gene TRBD1, 6 bases. Germline assignment: CDR1 LNHDA and CDR2 SQIVND (reference sequence). This CDR3 contains 17 residues. Trimming took off 5 bases at V and 3 bases at J, with 23 bases between the two ends. The CDR3 DNA follows: TGTGCCAGTAGTCGAGCCCTAGCAGGGGCCGGGCGCTACGAGCAGTACTTC. Its translation is CASSRALAGAGRYEQYF.

This chain connects TRBV20-1 to TRBJ2-7; no firm D call. The germline V gene has CDR1 DFQATT and CDR2 SNEGSKA (reference sequence). This CDR3 is built from 11 residues. The germline V and J ends were trimmed by 3 bases and 3 bases, with 6 bases remaining between them. CDR3 DNA sequence: TGCAGTGCTAGTCTCAGCTACGAGCAGTACTTC. This translates into CSASLSYEQYF.

The rearrangement links TRBV2 to TRBJ1-1; no clear D. V dropped 4 bases and J dropped 1 base, with 7 bases sitting between them. The CDR3 length is 13 residues. Looked up from germline, CDR1 is SNHLY and CDR2 is FYNNEI. CDR3: CASSGAWNTEAFF. CDR3 DNA sequence: TGTGCCAGCAGTGGGGCCTGGAACACTGAAGCTTTCTTT.

The J gene is TRBJ2-5, the V gene TRBV4-3; D is uncertain. V was trimmed by 1 base and J by 0 bases, leaving 9 bases between them. Germline-derived CDR1 and CDR2 are LGHNA and YSLEER. This CDR3 has 15 residues. The CDR3 DNA reads TGCGCCAGCAGCCAAGCGTCAGCGTACCAAGAGACCCAGTACTTC. This codes for CASSQASAYQETQYF.

The chain employs TRBV7-9 and TRBJ1-1; D is ambiguous. Trimming removed 7 bases from V and 6 bases from J, with 18 bases in between. The CDR3 contains 14 residues. Looked up from germline, CDR1 is SEHNR and CDR2 is FQNEAQ (reference sequence). In DNA, the CDR3 is TGTGCCAGCACCAATCTGGGGAGGGCCGCTGAAGCTTTCTTT. This gives the protein CASTNLGRAAEAFF.

The chain has TRBV2 and TRBJ2-7, with 7 bases aligning to TRBD2. Germline V lookup: CDR1 SNHLY, CDR2 FYNNEI. V trimming: 2 bases; J trimming: 5 bases; junction bases outside the gene matches: 9. The CDR3 runs 15 residues. The CDR3 region is CASSEWWEGPNEQYF. CDR3 sequence (DNA): TGTGCCAGCAGTGAATGGTGGGAGGGCCCCAACGAGCAGTACTTC. Together with reference TRBV2 and TRBJ2-7, the CDR3 gives the full variable domain: EPEVTQTPSHQVTQMGQEVILRCVPISNHLYFYWYRQILGQKVEFLVSFYNNEISEKSEIFDDQFSVERPDGSNFTLKIRSTKLEDSAMYFCASSEWWEGPNEQYFGPGTRLTVT.

The rearrangement links TRBV5-1 to TRBJ2-3; a possible D gene is TRBD1 (5 bases). The CDR3 spans 14 residues. Trimming stripped 1 base from V and 3 bases from J, with 9 bases between. The germline V gene has CDR1 SGHRS and CDR2 YFSETQ. The CDR3 DNA reads as TGCGCCAGCAGCTTGCAGGGTCAAACAGATACGCAGTATTTT. This gives the protein CASSLQGQTDTQYF.